This T cell receptor (beta chain) emerged from a study of post-analysis software for immune sequencing data. Looking at the study overall: Included courses were relapsing-remitting and secondary progressive multiple sclerosis; progressive-relapsing multiple sclerosis was also included. Study findings and constraints: When patients were compared with controls, about five TRBV segments were more frequent, TRBV5-6, TRBV5-1 and TRBV20-1 among them. Samples sharing a preparation batch grouped tightly together when assessed by F measure. Multiple sclerosis patients showed significantly lower normalized Chao1 diversity than controls did.

Remarks on this clonotype: Its target is unknown.

The V gene lost 1 base and the J gene lost 5 bases, with 9 bases spanning the gap. Germline CDR1 and CDR2: SQVTM and ANQGSEA. CDR3 size: 12 residues. Researchers reported that TCR beta cDNA libraries carried unique molecular identifiers. T cells numbering about 0.9 to 10 million yielded cDNA molecules that totaled some 500,000. TCRdb reprocessed the PCR reads with MiXCR, giving one entry per CDR3 protein. The sample has roughly 700,000 distinct CDR3 sequences, about 27% seen once. Sample: blood. The chain carries TRBV29-1 and TRBJ2-7; no clear D gene. The TCR comes from a girl aged 10-17 years with multiple sclerosis. CDR3 loop: CSVEAVRNEQYF. In DNA form, the CDR3 reads TGCAGCGTTGAAGCGGTCCGGAACGAGCAGTACTTC.